This T cell receptor (beta chain) originates from a study of monozygotic twins with cystic fibrosis. The table came from immunoSEQ multiplex PCR; TCRdb's copy has only in-frame clones and leaves some out. The sample comprises 34,000 or so clones, 90% to 95% of which are singletons, and roughly 0.19% rests with the top ten. The TCR was taken from a boy between 2 and 10 years old with cystic fibrosis. The specimen was blood.

The chain's CDR3 is CASRAQPGESTEAFF. In DNA, the CDR3 is TGTGCCAGCAGGGCACAGCCCGGGGAAAGCACTGAAGCTTTCTTT. The chain carries TRBV6-5 and TRBJ1-1; D unresolved. V lost 6 bases to trimming and J lost 4 bases, with 18 bases between them. The germline V gene encodes CDR1 MNHEY and CDR2 SVGAGI. The CDR3 runs 15 residues.